The 6 T cell receptor beta chains reported below all come from one sample, sequenced in a study of technical replicates of blood from a handful of donors. Data came from immunoSEQ multiplex PCR; TCRdb stores just in-frame clones and leaves some out. In the table there are 95,000 to 100,000 clones, around 95% of which are singletons. The specimen sequenced was T cells isolated from PBMCs. The source of these receptors is a human donor in good health.

The chain is built from TRBV18 and TRBJ1-5; unclear D gene. V was pared by 3 bases and J by 7 bases, with 10 bases between. CDR1 KGHSH and CDR2 LQKENI come from the germline V gene. The CDR3 runs to 13 residues. DNA of the CDR3: TGTGCCAGCTCACCTTCGACGGAGCAGCCCCAGCATTTT. Amino acids: CASSPSTEQPQHF.

V usage is TRBV2 and J usage is TRBJ1-1, with 8 bases identical to TRBD1. Germline assignment: CDR1 SNHLY and CDR2 FYNNEI. V trimming: 4 bases; J trimming: 5 bases; junction bases outside the gene matches: 3. The CDR3 loop spans 13 amino acids. The CDR3 spells CASSGDRMTEAFF. The CDR3, as DNA: TGTGCCAGCAGTGGGGACAGGATGACTGAAGCTTTCTTT.

This chain connects TRBV19 to TRBJ2-2; D remains unclear. This CDR3 spans 14 amino acids. In germline, CDR1 is LNHDA, CDR2 SQIVND (reference sequence). Trimming took 3 bases from V and 4 from J, leaving 9 bases between them. CDR3 protein: CASSMSSTTGELFF. CDR3 coding DNA: TGTGCCAGTAGTATGAGTTCTACCACCGGGGAGCTGTTTTTT.

V is TRBV14 and J is TRBJ2-7; no clear D. The V gene's germline CDR1 is SGHDN and CDR2 FVKESK. The CDR3 spans 11 residues. V shed 4 bases and J shed 3 bases, with 4 bases lying between them. CDR3 nucleotide sequence: TGTGCCAGCAGCCCGGGCTACGAGCAGTACTTC. Its protein product is CASSPGYEQYF.

CDR3 sequence (DNA): TGTGCCAGCAGCCCGCATGGAGCCTCCCCTGAAGCTTTCTTT. It codes for CASSPHGASPEAFF. The rearrangement joins TRBV5-8 to TRBJ1-1, with no clear D. This CDR3 comprises 14 residues. From germline, CDR1 is SGHTS and CDR2 YDEGEE. The V and J ends lost 4 bases and 6 bases respectively, with 16 bases between them.

The V gene is TRBV7-9, the J gene TRBJ2-7, with D tentatively TRBD2 (6 bases). There are 15 residues in the CDR3. CDR1 is SEHNR and CDR2 is FQNEAQ in the germline V gene (reference sequence). Trimming stripped 8 bases from V and 3 bases from J, with 20 bases between. The CDR3 nucleotides are TGTGCCAGCCGTCCATGGGAGGTTTCGGACTACGAGCAGTACTTC. Residues: CASRPWEVSDYEQYF. The complete variable domain, with remaining parts taken from reference TRBV7-9 and TRBJ2-7, reads DTGVSQNPRHKITKRGQNVTFRCDPISEHNRLYWYRQTLGQGPEFLTYFQNEAQLEKSRLLSDRFSAERPKGSFSTLEIQRTEQGDSAMYLCASRPWEVSDYEQYFGPGTRLTVT.